A single sample gave rise to the 15 T cell receptor beta chains below, sequenced in a study of CD8 T cells in Susac syndrome. RNA was extracted with the RNeasy kit, and a quantity of about 0.45 to 1 ug was reverse transcribed using random hexamers. TCRdb called the immunoSEQ multiplex PCR reads again in MiXCR, with one record for every CDR3 protein. The sample has about 110,000 distinct CDR3 sequences, about 95% seen once. What was sequenced was CD4+ T cells from PBMCs. These receptors were obtained from a human donor in good health.

This chain connects TRBV14 to TRBJ2-5; D unresolved. The length of the CDR3 is 16 residues. Germline V gene lookup returns CDR1 SGHDN and CDR2 FVKESK. V lost 1 base to trimming and J lost 5 bases, with 17 bases between them. The CDR3 region is CASSQGSKGSLETQYF. The CDR3 DNA reads TGTGCCAGCAGCCAAGGATCGAAGGGATCGCTCGAGACCCAGTACTTC.

The chain joins TRBV3-1 to TRBJ2-4; TRBD1 matches at 9 bases. Germline V lookup: CDR1 LGHDT, CDR2 YNNKEL (reference sequence). This CDR3 region has 16 residues. V trimming: 7 bases; J trimming: 0 bases; junction bases outside the gene matches: 7. CDR3 in amino acids: CASTPGTGLAKNIQYF. CDR3 bases: TGTGCCAGCACGCCCGGGACAGGGCTAGCCAAAAACATTCAGTACTTC. Filled out from reference TRBV3-1 and TRBJ2-4, the complete variable domain reads DTAVSQTPKYLVTQMGNDKSIKCEQNLGHDTMYWYKQDSKKFLKIMFSYNNKELIINETVPNRFSPKSPDKAHLNLHINSLELGDSAVYFCASTPGTGLAKNIQYFGAGTRLSVL.

CDR3 loop: CSARTESSYEQYF. The CDR3 region has the DNA TGCAGCGCCCGGACAGAGAGCTCCTACGAGCAGTACTTC. This sequence joins TRBV29-1 and TRBJ2-7; D perhaps matches TRBD1 (6 bases). Germline V CDR1 and CDR2: SQVTM, ANQGSEA. The CDR3 runs to 13 residues. V lost 7 bases and J lost 0, with 13 bases in between.

This clonotype showed up just a few times. The CDR3 DNA follows: TGTGCCAGCAGCCAAGTGGGTACTGAAGCTTTCTTT. Translation gives CASSQVGTEAFF. The chain combines TRBV3-1 with TRBJ1-1, with D unclear. V was clipped by 1 base and J by 5 bases, with 5 bases between them. This CDR3 region has 12 residues. The germline V gene encodes CDR1 LGHDT and CDR2 YNNKEL (reference sequence).

This clonotype was seen just once. Relative to the germline gene, one junction end is altered; a read error may explain this. The V call is TRBV7-7, the J call TRBJ2-5, with D perhaps TRBD2 (6 bases). Per germline, CDR1 SSHAT and CDR2 FNYEAQ (reference sequence). This CDR3 contains 13 residues. The CDR3 coding sequence is TGTGCTAGCAGCTTAGCGGTCCAGGAGACCCAGTACTTC. This codes for CASSLAVQETQYF.

CDR3 sequence (DNA): TGCGCCAGCAGACAGAGCGCCTCTGGAAACACCATATATTTT. Translated: CASRQSASGNTIYF. The genes are TRBV5-1 and TRBJ1-3; the D is unclear. In germline, CDR1 is SGHRS, CDR2 YFSETQ. Trimming cost V 5 bases and J 0 bases, with 9 bases left between them. This CDR3 has 14 residues.

As for this clonotype: A junction end diverges from the germline sequence, so it may reflect a read error. The J gene is TRBJ2-7, the V gene TRBV30, with TRBD2 as a possible D gene (6 bases). The CDR3 has 13 amino acids. Per the germline V gene, CDR1 is GTSNPN and CDR2 is SVGIG (reference sequence). The CDR3: CAWKGTVRDRLFF. The CDR3 nucleotides are TGTGCCTGGAAAGGGACTGTCAGGGACCGACTTTTCTTC. Full variable domain (outside the CDR3, taken from reference TRBV30 and TRBJ2-7): SQTIHQWPATLVQPVGSPLSLECTVEGTSNPNLYWYRQAAGRGLQLLFYSVGIGQISSEVPQNLSASRPQDRQFILSSKKLLLSDSGFYLCAWKGTVRDRLFFGPGTRLTVT.

This rearrangement joins TRBV3-1 to TRBJ2-7; no definite D call. This CDR3 contains 13 residues. V lost 1 base to trimming and J lost 0 bases, with 4 bases between them. Germline V gene data show CDR1 as LGHDT and CDR2 as YNNKEL (reference sequence). The CDR3 region has the DNA TGTGCCAGCAGCCAAGGGTCCTCCTACGAGCAGTACTTC. Translation gives CASSQGSSYEQYF.

V gene TRBV6-1 combines with J gene TRBJ1-4; D remains ambiguous. The CDR3 runs 12 residues. Germline V gives CDR1 MNHNS, CDR2 SASEGT. Trimming shortened V by 7 bases and J by 6 bases, and 9 bases separated the two germline ends. CDR3 residues: CASKATYEKLFF. The CDR3 DNA is TGTGCCAGCAAGGCGACCTATGAAAAACTGTTTTTT.

The chain is built from TRBV5-8 and TRBJ2-5; 12 nucleotides align to TRBD2. The trim removed 1 base at V and 2 bases at J, leaving 3 bases unmatched. This CDR3 comprises 16 residues. Germline CDR1 and CDR2: SGHTS and YDEGEE. CDR3 nucleotide sequence: TGTGCCAGCAGCTTGCTGACTAGCGGGGGACAAGAGACCCAGTACTTC. Amino acids: CASSLLTSGGQETQYF.

The chain joins TRBV12-3 or TRBV12-4 to TRBJ2-2; maybe TRBD2 (6 bases). The CDR3 length is 15 residues. With 8 bases removed from V and 1 base from J, the gap between germline ends came to 14 bases. This CDR3 reads CASLGLDLNTGELFF. CDR3 DNA: TGTGCCAGCTTGGGACTCGATTTGAACACCGGGGAGCTGTTTTTT.

This clonotype has a single count. J is TRBJ2-7 and V is TRBV18, with 15 bases identical to TRBD2. The V gene's germline CDR1 is KGHSH and CDR2 LQKENI. CDR3 size: 15 residues. Trimming cost V 4 bases and J 3 bases; bases outside gene matches: 1. The CDR3 DNA is TGTGCCAGCTCACTGGGACTAGCGGGAGGCTACGAGCAGTACTTC. Its protein is CASSLGLAGGYEQYF. Full variable domain (missing parts from reference TRBV18 and TRBJ2-7): NAGVMQNPRHLVRRRGQEARLRCSPMKGHSHVYWYRQLPEEGLKFMVYLQKENIIDESGMPKERFSAEFPKEGPSILRIQQVVRGDSAAYFCASSLGLAGGYEQYFGPGTRLTVT.

The chain carries TRBV24-1 and TRBJ2-2, with 9 bases aligning to TRBD1. The V gene end was trimmed by 1 base and the J gene end by 4 bases; junction bases not matched to a gene: 3. Germline lookup yields CDR1 KGHDR and CDR2 SFDVKD. The CDR3 consists of 16 residues. The CDR3 nucleotides read TGTGCCACCAGTGATTTAGGGACAGGGTCCACCGGGGAGCTGTTTTTT. Protein sequence: CATSDLGTGSTGELFF.

The genes are TRBV12-3 or TRBV12-4 and TRBJ1-5, with D tentatively TRBD1 (5 bases). Trimming stripped 6 bases from V and 0 bases from J, with 12 bases between. CDR3 length: 15 residues. DNA for the CDR3: TGTGCCAGCAGGGAGGGGACGCTTAGCAATCAGCCCCAGCATTTT. Amino acids: CASREGTLSNQPQHF.

The gene calls are TRBV24-1 and TRBJ2-1; 7 bases agree with TRBD1. Looked up from germline, CDR1 is KGHDR and CDR2 is SFDVKD. Trimming removed 6 bases from V and 6 bases from J; junction bases left unmatched: 4. The CDR3 spans 13 residues. DNA for the CDR3: TGTGCCACCAGTCGCGCAGGGGGCAATGAGCAGTTCTTC. Protein sequence: CATSRAGGNEQFF.